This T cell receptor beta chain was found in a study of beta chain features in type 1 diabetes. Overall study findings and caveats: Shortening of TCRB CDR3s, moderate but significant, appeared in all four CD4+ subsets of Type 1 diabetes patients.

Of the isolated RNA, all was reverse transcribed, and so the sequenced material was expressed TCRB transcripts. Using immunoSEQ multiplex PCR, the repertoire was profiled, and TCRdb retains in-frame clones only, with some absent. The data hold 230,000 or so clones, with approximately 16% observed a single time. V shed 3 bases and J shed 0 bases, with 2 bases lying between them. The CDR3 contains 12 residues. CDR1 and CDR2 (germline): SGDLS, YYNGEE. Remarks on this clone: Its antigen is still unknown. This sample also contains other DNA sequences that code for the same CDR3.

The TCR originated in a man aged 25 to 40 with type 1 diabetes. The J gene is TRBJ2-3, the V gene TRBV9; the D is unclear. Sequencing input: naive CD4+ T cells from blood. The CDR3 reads CASSASTDTQYF. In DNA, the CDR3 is TGTGCCAGCAGCGCTAGCACAGATACGCAGTATTTT.